This T cell receptor (beta chain) was observed in a study of kidney transplant recipient with SARS-CoV-2 infection. Looked up from germline, CDR1 is MNHEY and CDR2 is SVGAGI. CDR3 length: 17 amino acids. With 5 bases removed from V and 4 bases from J, the gap between germline ends came to 23 bases. This clonotype came up many times. TCRdb fed the reads into MiXCR, producing one record per CDR3 protein. The repertoire holds under 250,000 distinct CDR3 sequences, with more than 25% as singletons. The chain has TRBV6-5 and TRBJ1-2; D call uncertain. The starting material was a blood sample, obtained at baseline and around day 120 from a kidney transplant recipient. This clonotype originated in a male patient between 25 and 39 years old who had COVID-19 and was a kidney transplant recipient. Among the T cells, some may be from the graft donor. CDR3 sequence reads: CASSMMVSMRKTYGYTF. CDR3 DNA sequence: TGTGCCAGCAGTATGATGGTCTCTATGCGAAAGACCTATGGCTACACCTTC.